This record covers a single T cell receptor (beta chain). Antigen specificity is unknown. V shed 3 bases, J shed 7 bases, and the junction held 11 bases outside the gene matches. Germline V gene data show CDR1 as SGHNT and CDR2 as YYREEE (reference sequence). CDR3 length: 15 residues. TCRdb's table, derived via immunoSEQ multiplex PCR, lists solely in-frame clones and lacks some. Here the sample spans about 88,000 clones, approximately 85% being singletons. The record originates from a study of OX40 agonist ivuxolimab in advanced cancers. Study summary: Dose-escalation patients had hepatocellular carcinoma, melanoma, renal cell or head and neck cancer. Partial responses were recorded for three patients, including one with hepatocellular carcinoma and two with cutaneous melanoma.

Findings and limits, study-wide: Low normalized T-cell clonal expansion also characterized some of the nonresponders. Circulating CD4+ and CD8+ T cells showed clonal expansion by week 6 at 0.1 to 3.0 mg/kg.

The source material was CD4+ or CD8+ T cells sorted from blood, sampled in a trial of the OX40 agonist ivuxolimab. The chain joins TRBV5-4 to TRBJ2-7; 9 bases are shared with TRBD1. This receptor was identified in an adult with an advanced solid tumor such as melanoma, head and neck, liver or kidney cancer. The CDR3 sequence: CASSSPGQGRAEQYV. As DNA, the CDR3 is TGTGCCAGCAGCTCCCCGGGACAGGGCCGGGCTGAGCAGTACGTC.